The entry below gives a single TCR beta chain sequence along with its context. What it binds is not known. This sample was included in a study of T cells in Graves' hyperthyroidism and ophthalmopathy. V was clipped by 6 bases and J by 5 bases, with 22 bases between them. The CDR3 spans 15 residues. CDR1 and CDR2 from the germline V gene are SQVTM and ANQGSEA. The study's findings and limits: Onset of ophthalmopathy came a median 6.5 months after the model predicted it. Ophthalmopathy cases were set apart from stable hyperthyroidism by a 13 V-J model.

Amplification of TCR beta CDR3 regions was performed using RNA transcripts as template. TCR CDR3 regions were first amplified by RT-PCR with HTBI primers. TCRdb re-called the multiplex PCR reads with MiXCR, one entry per CDR3 protein. Here the sample spans around 580,000 distinct CDR3 sequences, about a sixth being singletons. Sequences were obtained from blood. The TCR was taken from a young woman with Graves' hyperthyroidism. This chain connects TRBV29-1 to TRBJ1-2; D unclear. In nucleotides, the CDR3 is TGCAGCGTGGAACGGCGGGGTTCGGGCGTTTATGGCTACACCTTC. Translation gives CSVERRGSGVYGYTF.